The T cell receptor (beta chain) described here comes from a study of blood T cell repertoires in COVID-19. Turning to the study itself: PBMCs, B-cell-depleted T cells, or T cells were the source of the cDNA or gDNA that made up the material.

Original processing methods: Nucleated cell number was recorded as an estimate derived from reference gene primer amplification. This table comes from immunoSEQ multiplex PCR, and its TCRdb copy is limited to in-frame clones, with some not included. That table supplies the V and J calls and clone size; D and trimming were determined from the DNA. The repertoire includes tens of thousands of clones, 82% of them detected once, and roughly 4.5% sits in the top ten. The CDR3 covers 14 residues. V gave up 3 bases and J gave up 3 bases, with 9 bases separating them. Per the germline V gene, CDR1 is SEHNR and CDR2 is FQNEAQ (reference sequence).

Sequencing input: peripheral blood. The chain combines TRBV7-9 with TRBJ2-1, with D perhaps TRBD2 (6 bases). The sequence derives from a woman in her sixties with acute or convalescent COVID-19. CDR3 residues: CASSLGGLYNEQFF. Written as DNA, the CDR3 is TGTGCCAGCAGCTTGGGGGGACTCTACAATGAGCAGTTCTTC.